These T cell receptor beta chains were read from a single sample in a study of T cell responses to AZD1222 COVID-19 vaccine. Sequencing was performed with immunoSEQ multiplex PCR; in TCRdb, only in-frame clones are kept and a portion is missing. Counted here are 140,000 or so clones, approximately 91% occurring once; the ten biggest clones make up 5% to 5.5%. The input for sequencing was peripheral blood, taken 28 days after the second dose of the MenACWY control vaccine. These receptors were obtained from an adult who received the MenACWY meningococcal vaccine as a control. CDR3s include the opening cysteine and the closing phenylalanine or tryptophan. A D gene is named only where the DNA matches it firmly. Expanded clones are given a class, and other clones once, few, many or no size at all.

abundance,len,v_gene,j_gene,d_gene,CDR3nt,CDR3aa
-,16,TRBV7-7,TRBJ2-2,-,TGTGCTAGCAGCTTATATGGCGTCGCGAACACCGGGGAGCTGTTTTTT,CASSLYGVANTGELFF
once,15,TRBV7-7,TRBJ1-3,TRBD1,TGTGCTAGCAGCTCCAGACAGGGATCCGGAAACACCATATATTTT,CASSSRQGSGNTIYF
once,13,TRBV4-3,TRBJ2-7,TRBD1,TGCGCCAGCAGCCATGGACAGGGCTACGAGCAGTACTTC,CASSHGQGYEQYF
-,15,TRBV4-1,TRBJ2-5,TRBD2,TGCGCCAGCAGCCAGGTCCTAGCGGGAGTGGAGACCCAGTACTTC,CASSQVLAGVETQYF
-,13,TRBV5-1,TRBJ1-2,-,TGCGCCAGCAGCCCCTTAGCTAACTATGGCTACACCTTC,CASSPLANYGYTF
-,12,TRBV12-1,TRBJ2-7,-,TGTGCCAGCAGGGCGGGAAGCGGCGAGCAGTACTTC,CASRAGSGEQYF
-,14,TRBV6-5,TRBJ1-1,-,TGTGCCAGCAGACGCGGACCGCGGGGCACTGAAGCTTTCTTT,CASRRGPRGTEAFF
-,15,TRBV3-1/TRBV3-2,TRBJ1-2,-,TGTGCCAGCAGCCAAGAAGGACTAGGTTCTGGCGGCTACACCTTC,CASSQEGLGSGGYTF
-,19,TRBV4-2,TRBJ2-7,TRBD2,TGTGCCAGCAGCCAAGTTAGGGGGGGGTCGGGACTAGACCCTTACGAGCAGTACTTC,CASSQVRGGSGLDPYEQYF
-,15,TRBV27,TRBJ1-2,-,TGTGCCAGCAGTTCGTACCCGGGACACTCGGGCGGCTACACCTTC,CASSSYPGHSGGYTF
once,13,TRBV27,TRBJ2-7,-,TGTGCCAGCACCCCAAATTACTCCTACGAGCAGTACTTC,CASTPNYSYEQYF
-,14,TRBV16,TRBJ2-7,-,TGTGCCAGCAGCCAGCGCACAGGGCACCACGAGCAGTACTTC,CASSQRTGHHEQYF
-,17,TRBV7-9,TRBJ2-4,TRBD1,TGTGCCAGCAGCCCCTGGAGGACAGGACTAGCCAAAAACATTCAGTACTTC,CASSPWRTGLAKNIQYF
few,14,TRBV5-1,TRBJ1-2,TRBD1,TGCGCCAGCAGCGAAGGGACAGCGAACTATGGCTACACCTTC,CASSEGTANYGYTF
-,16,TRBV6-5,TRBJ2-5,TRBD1,TGTGCCAGCAGTTATTACGGACAGGGGGCGGGAGAGACCCAGTACTTC,CASSYYGQGAGETQYF
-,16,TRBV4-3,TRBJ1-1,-,TGCGCCAGCAGCCAAGATCTCGGCATAATGAACACTGAAGCTTTCTTT,CASSQDLGIMNTEAFF
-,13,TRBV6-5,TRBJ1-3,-,TGTGCCAGCAGTTACCTCGGCGGAAACACCATATATTTT,CASSYLGGNTIYF
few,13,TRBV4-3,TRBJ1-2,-,TGCGCCAGCAGCCAAGGCTTACGGGGTGGCTACACCTTC,CASSQGLRGGYTF
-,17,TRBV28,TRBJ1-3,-,TGTGCCAGCAGTTCCACCCGTTCACTTTACTCTGGAAACACCATATATTTT,CASSSTRSLYSGNTIYF
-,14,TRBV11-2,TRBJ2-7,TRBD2,TGTGCCAGCAGCTTAATAGCGGGACCCTACGAGCAGTACTTC,CASSLIAGPYEQYF
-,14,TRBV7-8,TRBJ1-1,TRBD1,TGTGCCAGCAGCTTTGATCAGGGGGCCTCCCAAGCTTTCTTT,CASSFDQGASQAFF
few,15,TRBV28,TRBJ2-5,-,TGTGCCAGCAGGCCCCCCCGGGGGCAAGGAGAGACCCAGTACTTC,CASRPPRGQGETQYF